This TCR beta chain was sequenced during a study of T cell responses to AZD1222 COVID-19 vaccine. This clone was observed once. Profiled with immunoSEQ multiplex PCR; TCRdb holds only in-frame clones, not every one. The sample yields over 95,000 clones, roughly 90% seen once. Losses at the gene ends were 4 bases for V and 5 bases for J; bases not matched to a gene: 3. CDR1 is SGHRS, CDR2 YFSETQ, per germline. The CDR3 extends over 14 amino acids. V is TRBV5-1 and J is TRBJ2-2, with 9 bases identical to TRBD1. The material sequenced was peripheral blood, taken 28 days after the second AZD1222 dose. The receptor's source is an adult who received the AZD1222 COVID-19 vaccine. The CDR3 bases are TGCGCCAGCAGCCGGGACAGGGTAACCGGGGAGCTGTTTTTT. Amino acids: CASSRDRVTGELFF.